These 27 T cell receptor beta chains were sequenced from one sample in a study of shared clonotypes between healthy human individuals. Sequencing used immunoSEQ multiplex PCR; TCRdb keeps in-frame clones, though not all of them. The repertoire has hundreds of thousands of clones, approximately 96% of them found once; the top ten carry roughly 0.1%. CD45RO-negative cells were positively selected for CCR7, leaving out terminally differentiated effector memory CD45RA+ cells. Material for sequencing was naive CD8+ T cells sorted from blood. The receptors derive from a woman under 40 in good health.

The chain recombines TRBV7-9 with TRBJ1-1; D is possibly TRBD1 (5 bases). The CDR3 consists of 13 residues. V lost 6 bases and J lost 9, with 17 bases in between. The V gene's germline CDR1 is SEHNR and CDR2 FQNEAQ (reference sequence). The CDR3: CASRTGTHPQAFF. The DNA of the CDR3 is TGTGCCAGCAGAACCGGGACGCACCCGCAAGCTTTCTTT.

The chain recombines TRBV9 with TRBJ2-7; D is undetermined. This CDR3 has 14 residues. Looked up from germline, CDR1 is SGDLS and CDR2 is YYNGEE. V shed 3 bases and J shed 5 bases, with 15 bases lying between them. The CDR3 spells CASSADRNLNEQYF. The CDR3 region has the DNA TGTGCCAGCAGCGCAGACCGCAACCTCAACGAGCAGTACTTC.

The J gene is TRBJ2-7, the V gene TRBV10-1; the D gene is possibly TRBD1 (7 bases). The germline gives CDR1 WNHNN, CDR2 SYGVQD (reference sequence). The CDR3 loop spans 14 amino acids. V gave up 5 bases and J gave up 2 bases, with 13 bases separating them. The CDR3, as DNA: TGCGCCAGCAGTCGCGGGACAGCCACCTACGAGCAGTACTTC. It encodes CASSRGTATYEQYF.

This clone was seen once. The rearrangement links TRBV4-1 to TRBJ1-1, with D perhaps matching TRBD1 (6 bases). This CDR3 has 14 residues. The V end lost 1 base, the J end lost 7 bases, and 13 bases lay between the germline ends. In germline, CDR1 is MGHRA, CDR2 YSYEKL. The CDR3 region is CASSQAGGTDEAFF. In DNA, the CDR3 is TGCGCCAGCAGCCAAGCCGGGGGCACGGATGAAGCTTTCTTT.

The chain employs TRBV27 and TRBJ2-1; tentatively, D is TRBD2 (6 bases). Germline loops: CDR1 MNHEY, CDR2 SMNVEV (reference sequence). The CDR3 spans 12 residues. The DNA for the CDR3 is TGTGCAGCCGGGAGTGTTGCTCGTGAGCAGTTCTTC. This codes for CAAGSVAREQFF.

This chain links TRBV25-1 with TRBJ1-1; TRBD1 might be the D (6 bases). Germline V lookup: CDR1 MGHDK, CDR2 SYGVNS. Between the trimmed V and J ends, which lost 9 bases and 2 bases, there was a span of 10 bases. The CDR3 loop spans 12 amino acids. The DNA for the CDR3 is TGTGCCAGTGGACAGCACAACACTGAAGCTTTCTTT. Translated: CASGQHNTEAFF.

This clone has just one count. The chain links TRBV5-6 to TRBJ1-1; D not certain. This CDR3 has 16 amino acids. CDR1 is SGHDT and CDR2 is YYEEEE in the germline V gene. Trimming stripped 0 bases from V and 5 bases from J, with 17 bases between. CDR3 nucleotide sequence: TGTGCCAGCAGCTTGGCTGCGAGTAGGTTCGGGACTGAAGCTTTCTTT. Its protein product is CASSLAASRFGTEAFF.

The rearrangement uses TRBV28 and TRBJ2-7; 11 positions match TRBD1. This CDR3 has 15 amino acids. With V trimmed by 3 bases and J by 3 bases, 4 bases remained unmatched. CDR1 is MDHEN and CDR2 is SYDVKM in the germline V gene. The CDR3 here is CASSLDRGHGYEQYF. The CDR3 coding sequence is TGTGCCAGCAGTTTGGACAGGGGGCACGGCTACGAGCAGTACTTC.

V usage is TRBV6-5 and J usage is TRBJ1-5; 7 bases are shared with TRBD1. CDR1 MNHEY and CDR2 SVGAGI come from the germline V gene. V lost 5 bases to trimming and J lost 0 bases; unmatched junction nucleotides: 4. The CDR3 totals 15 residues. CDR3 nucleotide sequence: TGTGCCAGCAGTCCGGGGACAGTTAGCAATCAGCCCCAGCATTTT. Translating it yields CASSPGTVSNQPQHF.

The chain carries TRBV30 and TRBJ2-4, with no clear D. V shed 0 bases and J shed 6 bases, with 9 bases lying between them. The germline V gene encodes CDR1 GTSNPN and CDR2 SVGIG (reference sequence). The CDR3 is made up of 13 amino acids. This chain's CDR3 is CAWSVMGTNIQYF. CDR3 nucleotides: TGTGCCTGGAGTGTTATGGGAACAAACATTCAGTACTTC.

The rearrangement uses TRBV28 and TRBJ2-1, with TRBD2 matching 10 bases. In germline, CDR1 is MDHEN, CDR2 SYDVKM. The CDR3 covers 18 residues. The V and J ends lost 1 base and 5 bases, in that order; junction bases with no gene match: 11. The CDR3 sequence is CASSLSTSGPPPNNEQFF. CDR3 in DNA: TGTGCCAGCAGTTTATCGACTAGCGGGCCACCTCCCAACAATGAGCAGTTCTTC.

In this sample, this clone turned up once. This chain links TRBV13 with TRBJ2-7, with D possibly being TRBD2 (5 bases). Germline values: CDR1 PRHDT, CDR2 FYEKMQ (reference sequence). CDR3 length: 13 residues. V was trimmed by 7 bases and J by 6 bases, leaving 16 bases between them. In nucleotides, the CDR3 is TGTGCCAGCACCATGGACCGGGCGGGCGAGCAGTACTTC. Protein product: CASTMDRAGEQYF. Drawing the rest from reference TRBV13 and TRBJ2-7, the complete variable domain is AAGVIQSPRHLIKEKRETATLKCYPIPRHDTVYWYQQGPGQDPQFLISFYEKMQSDKGSIPDRFSAQQFSDYHSELNMSSLELGDSALYFCASTMDRAGEQYFGPGTRLTVT.

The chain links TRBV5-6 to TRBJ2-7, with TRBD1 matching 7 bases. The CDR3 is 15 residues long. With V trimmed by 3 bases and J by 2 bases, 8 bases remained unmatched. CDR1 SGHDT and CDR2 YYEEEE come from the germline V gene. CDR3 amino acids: CASSWGQTSPYEQYF. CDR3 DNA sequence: TGTGCCAGCAGCTGGGGACAGACGTCTCCCTACGAGCAGTACTTC.

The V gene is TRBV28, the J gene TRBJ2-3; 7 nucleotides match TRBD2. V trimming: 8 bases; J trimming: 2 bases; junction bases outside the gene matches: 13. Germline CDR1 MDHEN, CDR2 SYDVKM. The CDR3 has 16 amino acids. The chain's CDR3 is CASGGLAVTPTDTQYF. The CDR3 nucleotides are TGTGCCAGCGGAGGTCTAGCGGTCACACCCACAGATACGCAGTATTTT.

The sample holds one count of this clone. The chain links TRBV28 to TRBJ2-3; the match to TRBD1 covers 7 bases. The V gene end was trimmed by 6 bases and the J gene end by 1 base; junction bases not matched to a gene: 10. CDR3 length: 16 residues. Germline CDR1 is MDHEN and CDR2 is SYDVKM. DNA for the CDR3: TGTGCCAGCAGCCTAAGGTGGGACAGAGGCACAGATACGCAGTATTTT. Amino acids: CASSLRWDRGTDTQYF.

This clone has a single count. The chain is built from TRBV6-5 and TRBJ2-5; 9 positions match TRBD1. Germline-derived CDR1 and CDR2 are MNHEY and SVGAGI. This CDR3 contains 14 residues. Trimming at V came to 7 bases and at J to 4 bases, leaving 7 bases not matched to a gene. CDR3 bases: TGTGCCAGCACTCCGGGACAGGGAGTAGAGACCCAGTACTTC. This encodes CASTPGQGVETQYF.

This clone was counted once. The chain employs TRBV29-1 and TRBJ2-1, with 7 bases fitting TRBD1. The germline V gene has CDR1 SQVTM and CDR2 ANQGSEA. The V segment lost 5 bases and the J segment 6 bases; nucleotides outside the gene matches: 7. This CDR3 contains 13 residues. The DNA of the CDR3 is TGCAGCGTTCCAACAGGGGCATCCAATGAGCAGTTCTTC. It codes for CSVPTGASNEQFF.

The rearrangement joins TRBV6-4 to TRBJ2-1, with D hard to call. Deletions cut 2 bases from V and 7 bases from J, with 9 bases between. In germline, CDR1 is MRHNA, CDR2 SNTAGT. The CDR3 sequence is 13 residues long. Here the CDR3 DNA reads TGTGCCAGCAGTGACACTATACGGAATGAGCAGTTCTTC. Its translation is CASSDTIRNEQFF.

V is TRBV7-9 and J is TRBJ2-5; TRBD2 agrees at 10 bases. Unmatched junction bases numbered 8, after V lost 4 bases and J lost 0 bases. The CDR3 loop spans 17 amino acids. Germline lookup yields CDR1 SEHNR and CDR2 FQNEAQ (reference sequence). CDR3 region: CASSSIPGTSDQETQYF. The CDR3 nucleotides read TGTGCCAGCAGCTCCATTCCCGGGACTAGCGACCAAGAGACCCAGTACTTC. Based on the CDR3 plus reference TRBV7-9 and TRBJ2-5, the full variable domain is DTGVSQNPRHKITKRGQNVTFRCDPISEHNRLYWYRQTLGQGPEFLTYFQNEAQLEKSRLLSDRFSAERPKGSFSTLEIQRTEQGDSAMYLCASSSIPGTSDQETQYFGPGTRLLVL.

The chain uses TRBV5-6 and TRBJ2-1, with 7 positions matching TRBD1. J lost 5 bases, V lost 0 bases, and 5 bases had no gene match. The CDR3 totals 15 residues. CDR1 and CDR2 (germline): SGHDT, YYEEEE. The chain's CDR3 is CASSLVDRVNNEQFF. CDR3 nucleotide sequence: TGTGCCAGCAGCTTGGTTGACAGGGTCAACAATGAGCAGTTCTTC.

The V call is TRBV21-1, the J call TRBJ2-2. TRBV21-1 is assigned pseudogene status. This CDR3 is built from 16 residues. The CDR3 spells CASSLPSDSGPGELFF. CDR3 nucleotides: TGTGCCAGCAGCCTACCCAGCGACTCGGGCCCCGGGGAGCTGTTTTTT.

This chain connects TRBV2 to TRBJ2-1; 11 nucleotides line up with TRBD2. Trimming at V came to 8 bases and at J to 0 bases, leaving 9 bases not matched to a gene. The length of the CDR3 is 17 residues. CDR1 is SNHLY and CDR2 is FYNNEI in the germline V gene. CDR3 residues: CASLTSGRVSSYNEQFF. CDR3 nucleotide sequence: TGTGCCAGCCTCACTAGCGGGAGAGTGTCCTCCTACAATGAGCAGTTCTTC.

CDR3 residues: CAISESPAGGQTRELFF. CDR3 nucleotide sequence: TGTGCCATCAGTGAGTCTCCTGCGGGAGGGCAGACCCGGGAGCTGTTTTTT. The chain combines TRBV10-3 with TRBJ2-2, with 9 bases lining up with TRBD2. With 0 bases clipped from V and 9 bases from J, the junction kept 11 bases outside the gene matches. The CDR3 runs to 17 residues. Per the germline V gene, CDR1 is ENHRY and CDR2 is SYGVKD.

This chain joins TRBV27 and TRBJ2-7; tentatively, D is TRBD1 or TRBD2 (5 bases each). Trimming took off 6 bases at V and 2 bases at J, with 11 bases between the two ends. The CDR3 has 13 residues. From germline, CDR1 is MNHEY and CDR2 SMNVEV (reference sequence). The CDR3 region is CASRPMGAYEQYF. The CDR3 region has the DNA TGTGCCAGCAGACCCATGGGGGCCTACGAGCAGTACTTC.

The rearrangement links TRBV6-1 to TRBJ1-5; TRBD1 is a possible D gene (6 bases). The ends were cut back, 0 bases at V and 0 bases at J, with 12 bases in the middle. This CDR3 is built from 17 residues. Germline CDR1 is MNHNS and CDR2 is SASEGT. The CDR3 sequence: CASSEARGGNSNQPQHF. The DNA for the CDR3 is TGTGCCAGCAGTGAAGCGCGAGGGGGGAATAGCAATCAGCCCCAGCATTTT.

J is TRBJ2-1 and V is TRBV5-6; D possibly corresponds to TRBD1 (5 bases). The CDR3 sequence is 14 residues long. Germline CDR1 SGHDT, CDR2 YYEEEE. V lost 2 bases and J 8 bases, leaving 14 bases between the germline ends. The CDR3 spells CASSFYRSGDEQFF. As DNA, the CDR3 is TGTGCCAGCAGCTTTTACAGGTCGGGCGATGAGCAGTTCTTC.

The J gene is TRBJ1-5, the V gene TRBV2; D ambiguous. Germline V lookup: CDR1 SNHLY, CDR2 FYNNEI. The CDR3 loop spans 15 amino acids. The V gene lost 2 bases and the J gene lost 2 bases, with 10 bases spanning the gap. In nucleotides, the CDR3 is TGTGCCAGCAGTGAAACCGGGTCTGGCAATCAGCCCCAGCATTTT. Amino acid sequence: CASSETGSGNQPQHF.